Presented here are 6 T cell receptor beta chains from one specimen sequenced in a study of blood T cell repertoires in COVID-19. Sequenced by immunoSEQ multiplex PCR; TCRdb stores in-frame clones only, minus some. The sample includes 70,000 or so clones, roughly 86% seen only once; the top ten take around 6.3%. Source material: peripheral blood. The receptors here all came from a woman between 50 and 59 years old with acute or convalescent COVID-19.

This sequence joins TRBV12-3 or TRBV12-4 and TRBJ1-2; D gene uncertain. CDR3 size: 13 residues. The V and J ends lost 8 bases and 5 bases respectively, with 15 bases between them. The CDR3 nucleotides are TGTGCCAGCGGACGGGGTTTCGGTTATGGCTACACCTTC. Protein: CASGRGFGYGYTF.

J is TRBJ2-2 and V is TRBV5-1; TRBD2 matches at 7 bases. The CDR3 runs 15 residues. The V and J ends lost 7 bases and 3 bases, in that order; junction bases with no gene match: 9. Per the germline V gene, CDR1 is SGHRS and CDR2 is YFSETQ. The CDR3 is CASRPQSGDTGELFF. The CDR3 region has the DNA TGCGCCAGCCGTCCCCAGAGCGGGGACACCGGGGAGCTGTTTTTT.

The chain has TRBV3-1 (or the pseudogene TRBV3-2) and TRBJ2-1, with D perhaps TRBD1 (6 bases). The CDR3 runs to 12 residues. The germline V gene has CDR1 LGHDT and CDR2 YNNKEL (reference sequence). V shed 5 bases and J shed 6 bases, with 8 bases lying between them. The CDR3 nucleotides are TGTGCCAGCAGCTGGGGGCTCAATGAGCAGTTCTTC. As protein: CASSWGLNEQFF.

This chain links TRBV24-1 with TRBJ2-2, with D possibly matching TRBD2 (5 bases). The CDR3 totals 15 residues. Germline V gene lookup returns CDR1 KGHDR and CDR2 SFDVKD. Trimming pared 0 bases from V and 5 bases from J, leaving 9 bases between. The CDR3 sequence: CATSDLPRGTGELFF. The CDR3 region has the DNA TGTGCCACCAGTGATTTGCCCCGAGGGACCGGGGAGCTGTTTTTT.

This chain links TRBV6-6 with TRBJ1-2, with D maybe TRBD1 (6 bases). This CDR3 is built from 14 residues. Germline lookup yields CDR1 MNHNY and CDR2 SVGAGI (reference sequence). Between the trimmed V and J ends, which lost 4 bases and 0 bases, there was a span of 9 bases. The DNA for the CDR3 is TGTGCCAGCAGTTTGGACAGCACTAACTATGGCTACACCTTC. Residues: CASSLDSTNYGYTF.

This chain connects TRBV3-1 (or the pseudogene TRBV3-2) to TRBJ1-1, with D perhaps matching TRBD1 (5 bases). This CDR3 comprises 14 residues. Germline lookup yields CDR1 LGHDT and CDR2 YNNKEL (reference sequence). V was cut by 1 base and J by 2 bases, with 8 bases left in between. CDR3: CASSQGGDNTEAFF. Here the CDR3 DNA reads TGTGCCAGCAGCCAAGGGGGGGATAACACTGAAGCTTTCTTT.